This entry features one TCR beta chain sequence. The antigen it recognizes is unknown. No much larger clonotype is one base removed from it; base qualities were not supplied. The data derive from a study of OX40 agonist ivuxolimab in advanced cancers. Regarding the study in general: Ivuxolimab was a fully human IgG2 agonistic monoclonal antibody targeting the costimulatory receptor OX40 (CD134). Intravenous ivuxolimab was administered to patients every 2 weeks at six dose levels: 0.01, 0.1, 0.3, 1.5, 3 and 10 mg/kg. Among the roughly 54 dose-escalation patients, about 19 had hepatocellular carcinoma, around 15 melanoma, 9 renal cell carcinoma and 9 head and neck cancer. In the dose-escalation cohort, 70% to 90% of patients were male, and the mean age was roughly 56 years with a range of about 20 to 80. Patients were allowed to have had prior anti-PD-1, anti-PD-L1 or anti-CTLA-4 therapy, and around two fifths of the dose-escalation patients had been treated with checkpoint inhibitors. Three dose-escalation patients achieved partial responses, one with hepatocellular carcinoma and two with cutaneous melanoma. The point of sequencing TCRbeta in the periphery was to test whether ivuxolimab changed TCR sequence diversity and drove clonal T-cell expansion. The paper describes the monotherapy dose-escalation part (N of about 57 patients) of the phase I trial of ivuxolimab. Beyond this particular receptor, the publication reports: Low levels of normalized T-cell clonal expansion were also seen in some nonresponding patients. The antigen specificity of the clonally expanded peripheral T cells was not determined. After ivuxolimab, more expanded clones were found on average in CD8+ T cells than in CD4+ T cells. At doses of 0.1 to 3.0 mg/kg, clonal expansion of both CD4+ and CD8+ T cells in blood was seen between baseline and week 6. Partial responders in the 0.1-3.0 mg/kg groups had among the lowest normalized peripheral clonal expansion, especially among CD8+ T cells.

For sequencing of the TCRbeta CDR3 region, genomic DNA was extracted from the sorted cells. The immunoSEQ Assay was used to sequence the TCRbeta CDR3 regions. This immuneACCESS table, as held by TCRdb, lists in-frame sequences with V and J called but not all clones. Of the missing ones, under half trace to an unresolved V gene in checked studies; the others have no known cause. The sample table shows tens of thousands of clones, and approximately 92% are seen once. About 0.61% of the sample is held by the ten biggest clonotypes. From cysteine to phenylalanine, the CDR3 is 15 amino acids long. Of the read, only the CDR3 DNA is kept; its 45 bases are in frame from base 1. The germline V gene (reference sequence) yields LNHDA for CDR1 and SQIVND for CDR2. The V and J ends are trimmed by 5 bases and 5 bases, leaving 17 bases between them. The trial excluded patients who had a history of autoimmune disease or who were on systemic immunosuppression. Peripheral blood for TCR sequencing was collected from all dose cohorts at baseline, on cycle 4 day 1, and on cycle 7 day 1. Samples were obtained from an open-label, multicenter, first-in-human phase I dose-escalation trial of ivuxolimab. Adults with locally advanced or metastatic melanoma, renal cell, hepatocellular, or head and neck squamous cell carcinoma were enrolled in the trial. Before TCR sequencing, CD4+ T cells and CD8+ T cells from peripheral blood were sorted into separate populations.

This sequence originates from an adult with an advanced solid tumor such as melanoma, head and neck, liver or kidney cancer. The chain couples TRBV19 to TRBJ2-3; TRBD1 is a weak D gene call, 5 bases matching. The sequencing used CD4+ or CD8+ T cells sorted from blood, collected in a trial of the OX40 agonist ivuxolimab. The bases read TGTGCCAGTAGTCATTTGGCGGACACCCAAGATACGCAGTATTTT. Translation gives CASSHLADTQDTQYF.